Ten or more counts support the clone carrying this T cell receptor (beta chain). The CDR3 totals 11 residues. Trimming stripped 10 bases from V and 0 bases from J, with 6 bases between. CDR1 and CDR2 from the germline V gene are SGHAT and FQNNGV. These data come from a study of T-cell memory formation after mild COVID-19. Overall study context: TCR clusters were mostly confined to one donor each.

5'RACE primed at constant segments yielded TCR alpha and TCR beta cDNA libraries bearing sample barcodes and UMIs. TCRdb re-analysed the 5' RACE reads in MiXCR, keeping a single row per CDR3 protein. The sample comprises about 150,000 distinct CDR3 sequences, approximately 12% of which are singletons, and 3% to 4% rests with the top ten. This chain joins TRBV11-2 and TRBJ1-2, with no clear D. The receptor comes from a man in his late teens or twenties who had mild COVID-19 (a few samples of this study predate the infection). Cell type and time point are not known. Sequenced material: PBMCs or a T cell subset sorted from them (not recorded which). This CDR3 reads CATAANYGYTF. The DNA of the CDR3 is TGTGCCACGGCCGCTAACTATGGCTACACCTTC.